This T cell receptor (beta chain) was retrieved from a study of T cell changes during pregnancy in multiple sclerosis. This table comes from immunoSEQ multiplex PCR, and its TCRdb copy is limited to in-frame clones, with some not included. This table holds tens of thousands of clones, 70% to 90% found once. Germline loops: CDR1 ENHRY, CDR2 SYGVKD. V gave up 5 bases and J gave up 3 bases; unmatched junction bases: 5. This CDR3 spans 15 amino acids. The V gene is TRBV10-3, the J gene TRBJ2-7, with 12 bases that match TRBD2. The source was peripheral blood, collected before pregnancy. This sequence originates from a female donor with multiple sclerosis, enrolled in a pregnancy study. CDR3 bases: TGTGCCATCAGTTCCCTAGCGGGGGGGTTCTACGAGCAGTACTTC. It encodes CAISSLAGGFYEQYF.